The present T cell receptor beta chain was sequenced within a study of breast tumors, draining lymph nodes, adjacent tissues (dated by TCRdb to about 2016). In the study overall: In breast cancer patients, the study compared the TCR beta repertoires of tumor, adjacent nontumor tissue and axillary lymph nodes. The study was designed to assess the relationships and possible T-cell exchange between tumor, surrounding tissue and draining lymph node repertoires in human breast cancer.

The paper as a whole reports these results and caveats: The data were judged consistent with most tumor T cells deriving from the lymph node and then expanding within tumor tissue. The conclusion that tumor T cells originate in lymph nodes was presented as consistent with a hypothesis rather than as directly demonstrated. T-cell repertoire diversity in tumors was found to be lower than in lymph nodes but higher than in nontumor tissue, and preferential V and J gene usage was observed. Tumor and nontumor tissue repertoires were significantly more similar in luminal-like than in basal-like breast cancer.

Lymph node samples were obtained from the axillary draining lymph nodes of breast cancer patients. The data were produced on an Illumina HiSeq 2000. Multiplex PCR amplification was used to build the TCR beta chain libraries. The amplified TCR beta chain products were analyzed by high-throughput sequencing. TCRdb ran its own pipeline on the public reads, namely fastp trimming at Q25 and MiXCR clone calling, and kept in-frame beta chains. Entries are consolidated by CDR3 protein sequence, retaining the most common genes and DNA. This sample is represented by some 100,000 distinct CDR3 sequences; 21% of them were singletons. The top ten clones comprise roughly 1.2% of the sample. This clonotype was seen many times. The clone's antigen remains unknown. Base qualities are missing; no much larger clone stands one base away. The CDR3 measures 13 amino acids from cysteine to phenylalanine. Solely the CDR3 DNA is kept, with 39 bases framed from the first base. Trimming removed 0 bases from V and 10 bases from J, leaving 10 bases between the germline ends. In the germline V gene, CDR1 corresponds to LGHNA and CDR2 to YNFKEQ.

This receptor was identified in a female donor with breast cancer. Some clones in this sample may be carry-over from other donors' samples. The sequence is built from TRBV4-2 and TRBJ2-1, with the identity of the D gene unclear. The sample taken for sequencing was axillary lymph node tissue. The CDR3 is CASSQDRAQEQFF. In nucleotide form, the sequence is TGTGCCAGCAGCCAAGATCGCGCCCAAGAGCAGTTCTTC.